This TCR beta chain was sequenced in a study of T cell responses to AZD1222 COVID-19 vaccine. Profiling relied on immunoSEQ multiplex PCR, and the TCRdb table lists in-frame clones only, not all of them. The sample lists 130,000 to 150,000 clones, roughly 80% occurring once. V dropped 6 bases and J dropped 0; count of bases not matched to a gene: 5. CDR1 is MNHEY, CDR2 SVGAGI, per germline. The CDR3 loop spans 15 amino acids. As to this clone: Its matching antigen is unknown.

General study findings and limits: Repertoires were obtained solely post-peak T cell response.

V usage is TRBV6-5 and J usage is TRBJ1-1, with TRBD1 matching over 9 bases. This receptor was taken from an adult in good health. The sample in question was peripheral blood, obtained on day 0 of MenACWY control vaccination. For the CDR3, the DNA is TGTGCCAGCAGCCCCGGGACAGGGTTGAACACTGAAGCTTTCTTT. Its translation: CASSPGTGLNTEAFF.